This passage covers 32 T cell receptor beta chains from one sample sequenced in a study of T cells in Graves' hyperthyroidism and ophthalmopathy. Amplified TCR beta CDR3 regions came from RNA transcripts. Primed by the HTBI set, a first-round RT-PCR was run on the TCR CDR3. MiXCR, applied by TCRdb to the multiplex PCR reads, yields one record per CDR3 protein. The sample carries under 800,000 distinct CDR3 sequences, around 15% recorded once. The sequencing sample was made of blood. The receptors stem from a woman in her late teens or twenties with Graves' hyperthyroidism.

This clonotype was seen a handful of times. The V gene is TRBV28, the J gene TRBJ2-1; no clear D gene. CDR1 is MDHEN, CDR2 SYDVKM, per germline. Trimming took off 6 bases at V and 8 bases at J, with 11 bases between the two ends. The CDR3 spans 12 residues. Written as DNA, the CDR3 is TGTGCCAGCAGGCGTTTAGGGTATGAGCAGTTCTTC. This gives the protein CASRRLGYEQFF.

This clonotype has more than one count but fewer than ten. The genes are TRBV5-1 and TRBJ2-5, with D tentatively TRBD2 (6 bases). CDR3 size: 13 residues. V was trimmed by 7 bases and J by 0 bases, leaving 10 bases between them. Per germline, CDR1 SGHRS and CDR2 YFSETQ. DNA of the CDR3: TGCGCCAGCGCGGGGACGGACCAAGAGACCCAGTACTTC. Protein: CASAGTDQETQYF.

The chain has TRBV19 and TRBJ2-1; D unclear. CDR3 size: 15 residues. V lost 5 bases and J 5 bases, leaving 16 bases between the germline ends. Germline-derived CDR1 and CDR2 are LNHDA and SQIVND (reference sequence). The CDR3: CASSQGQLGNNEQFF. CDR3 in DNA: TGTGCCAGTAGTCAAGGGCAGCTGGGGAACAATGAGCAGTTCTTC.

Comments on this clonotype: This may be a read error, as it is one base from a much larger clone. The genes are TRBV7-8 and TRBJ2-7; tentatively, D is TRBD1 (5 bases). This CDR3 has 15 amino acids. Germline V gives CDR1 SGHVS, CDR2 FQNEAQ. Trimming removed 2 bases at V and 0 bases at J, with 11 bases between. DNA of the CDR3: TGTGCCAGCAGCTTATGGGCCCAGGGCTCCTACGAGCAGTACTTC. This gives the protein CASSLWAQGSYEQYF.

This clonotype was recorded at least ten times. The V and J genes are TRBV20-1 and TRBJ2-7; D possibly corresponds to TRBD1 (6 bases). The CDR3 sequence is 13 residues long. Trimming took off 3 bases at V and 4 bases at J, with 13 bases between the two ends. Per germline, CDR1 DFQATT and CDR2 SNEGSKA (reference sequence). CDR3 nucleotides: TGCAGTGCTAGTCCCCCCGGACAGTACGAGCAGTACTTC. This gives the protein CSASPPGQYEQYF.

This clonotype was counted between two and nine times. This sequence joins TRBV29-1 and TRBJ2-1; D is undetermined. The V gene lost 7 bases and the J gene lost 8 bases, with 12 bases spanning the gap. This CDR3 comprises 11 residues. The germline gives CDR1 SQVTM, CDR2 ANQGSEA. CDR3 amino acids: CSAPAPHEQFF. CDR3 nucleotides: TGCAGCGCTCCCGCCCCCCATGAGCAGTTCTTC.

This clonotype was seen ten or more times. DNA for the CDR3: TGCGCCAGCACCTCCCCCTACAATGAGCAGTTCTTC. This codes for CASTSPYNEQFF. The chain links TRBV5-1 to TRBJ2-1; D remains unclear. V lost 6 bases, J lost 2 bases, and 6 bases lay in between. The CDR3 runs to 12 residues. Germline CDR1 reads SGHRS; CDR2 reads YFSETQ. The variable domain in full, with the rest retrieved from reference TRBV5-1 and TRBJ2-1, is KAGVTQTPRYLIKTRGQQVTLSCSPISGHRSVSWYQQTPGQGLQFLFEYFSETQRNKGNFPGRFSGRQFSNSRSEMNVSTLELGDSALYLCASTSPYNEQFFGPGTRLTVL.

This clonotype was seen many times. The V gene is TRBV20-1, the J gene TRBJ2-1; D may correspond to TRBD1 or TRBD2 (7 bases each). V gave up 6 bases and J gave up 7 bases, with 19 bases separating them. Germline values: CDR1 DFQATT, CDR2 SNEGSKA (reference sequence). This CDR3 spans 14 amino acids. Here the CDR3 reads CSATGASGLNEQFF. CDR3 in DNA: TGCAGTGCAACAGGGGCTAGCGGACTAAATGAGCAGTTCTTC.

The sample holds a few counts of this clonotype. The CDR3 protein is CASTWEDPRGPQHF. The CDR3 DNA reads TGTGCCAGCACCTGGGAGGATCCCCGGGGGCCCCAGCATTTT. The gene calls are TRBV2 and TRBJ1-5; no firm D call. Germline lookup yields CDR1 SNHLY and CDR2 FYNNEI. The V end lost 7 bases, the J end lost 9 bases, and 19 bases lay between the germline ends. CDR3 length: 14 residues.

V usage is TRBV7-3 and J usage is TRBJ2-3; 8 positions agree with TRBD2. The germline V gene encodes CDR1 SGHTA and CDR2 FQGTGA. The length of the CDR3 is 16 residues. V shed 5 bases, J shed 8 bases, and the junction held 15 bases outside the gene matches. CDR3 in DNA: TGTGCCAGCAGCCCGGCAAGGAGCGGGAGAGCCTTTACGCAGTATTTT. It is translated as CASSPARSGRAFTQYF.

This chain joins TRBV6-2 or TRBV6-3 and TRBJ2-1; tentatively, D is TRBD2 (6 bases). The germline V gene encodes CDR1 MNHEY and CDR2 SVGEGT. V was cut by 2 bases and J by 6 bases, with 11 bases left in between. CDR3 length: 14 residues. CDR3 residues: CASSYPGSGNEQFF. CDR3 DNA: TGTGCCAGCAGTTACCCCGGGAGTGGCAATGAGCAGTTCTTC.

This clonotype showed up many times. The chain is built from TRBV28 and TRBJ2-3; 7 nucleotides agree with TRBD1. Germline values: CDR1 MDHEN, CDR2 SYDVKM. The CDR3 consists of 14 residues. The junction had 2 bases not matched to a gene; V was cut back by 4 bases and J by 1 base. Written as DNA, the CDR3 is TGTGCCAGCAGTTATAGGGGGCGCACAGATACGCAGTATTTT. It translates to CASSYRGRTDTQYF.

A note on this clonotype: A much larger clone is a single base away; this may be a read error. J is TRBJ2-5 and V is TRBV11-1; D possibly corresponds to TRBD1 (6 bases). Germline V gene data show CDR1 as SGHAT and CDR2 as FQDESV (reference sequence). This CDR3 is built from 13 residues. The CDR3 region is CASSRDNQETRYF. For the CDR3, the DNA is TGTGCCAGCAGCCGGGACAACCAAGAGACCCGGTACTTC.

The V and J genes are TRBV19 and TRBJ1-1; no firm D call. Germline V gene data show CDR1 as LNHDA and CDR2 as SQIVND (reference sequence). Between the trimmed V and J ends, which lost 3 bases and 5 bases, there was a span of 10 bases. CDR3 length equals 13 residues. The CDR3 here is CASSIARDTEAFF. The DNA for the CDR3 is TGTGCCAGTAGTATCGCGCGGGATACTGAAGCTTTCTTT.

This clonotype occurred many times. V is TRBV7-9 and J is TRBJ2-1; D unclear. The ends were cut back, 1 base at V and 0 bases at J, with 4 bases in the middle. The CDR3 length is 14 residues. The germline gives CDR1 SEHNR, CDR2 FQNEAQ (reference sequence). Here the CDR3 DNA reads TGTGCCAGCAGCTTAGGGAGCTCCTACAATGAGCAGTTCTTC. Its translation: CASSLGSSYNEQFF.

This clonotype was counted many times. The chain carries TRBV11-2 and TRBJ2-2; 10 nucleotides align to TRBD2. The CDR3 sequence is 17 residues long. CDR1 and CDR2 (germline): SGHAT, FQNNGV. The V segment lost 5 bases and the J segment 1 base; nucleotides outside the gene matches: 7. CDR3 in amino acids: CASSQNPSGRNTGELFF. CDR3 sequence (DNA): TGTGCCAGCAGCCAAAACCCTAGCGGGAGGAACACCGGGGAGCTGTTTTTT.

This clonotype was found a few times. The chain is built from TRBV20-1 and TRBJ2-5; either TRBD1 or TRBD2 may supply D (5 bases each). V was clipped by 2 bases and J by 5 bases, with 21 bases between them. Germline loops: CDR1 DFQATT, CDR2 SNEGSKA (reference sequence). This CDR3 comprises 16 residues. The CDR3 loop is CSARNQGAGPVETQYF. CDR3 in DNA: TGCAGTGCTAGAAACCAGGGAGCCGGTCCGGTGGAGACCCAGTACTTC.

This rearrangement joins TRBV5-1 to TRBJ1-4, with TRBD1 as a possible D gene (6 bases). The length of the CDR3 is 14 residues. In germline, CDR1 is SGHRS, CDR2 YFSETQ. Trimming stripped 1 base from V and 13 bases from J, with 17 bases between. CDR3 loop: CASSLSGDPERLFF. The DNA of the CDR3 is TGCGCCAGCAGCTTGTCAGGGGACCCAGAACGACTGTTTTTT.

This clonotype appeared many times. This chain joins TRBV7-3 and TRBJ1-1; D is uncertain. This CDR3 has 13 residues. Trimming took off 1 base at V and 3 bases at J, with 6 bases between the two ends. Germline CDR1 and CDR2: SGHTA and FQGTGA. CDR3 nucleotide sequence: TGTGCCAGCAGCTTAAATAAGCACACTGAAGCTTTCTTT. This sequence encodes CASSLNKHTEAFF.

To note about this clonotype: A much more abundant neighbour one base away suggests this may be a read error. DNA of the CDR3: TGTGCCAGCAGCGCCCCCAACACAGATACGCAGTATTTT. Amino acid sequence: CASSAPNTDTQYF. This chain connects TRBV7-9 to TRBJ2-3; D call uncertain. The ends were cut back, 5 bases at V and 2 bases at J, with 8 bases in the middle. Germline V gene lookup returns CDR1 SEHNR and CDR2 FQNEAQ (reference sequence). CDR3 size: 13 residues.

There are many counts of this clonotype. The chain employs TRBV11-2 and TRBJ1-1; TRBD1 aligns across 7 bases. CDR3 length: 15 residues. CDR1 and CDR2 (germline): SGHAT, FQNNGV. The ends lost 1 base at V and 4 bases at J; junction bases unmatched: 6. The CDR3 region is CASSLGQGEATEAFF. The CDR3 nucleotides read TGTGCCAGCAGCTTAGGACAGGGTGAGGCCACTGAAGCTTTCTTT.

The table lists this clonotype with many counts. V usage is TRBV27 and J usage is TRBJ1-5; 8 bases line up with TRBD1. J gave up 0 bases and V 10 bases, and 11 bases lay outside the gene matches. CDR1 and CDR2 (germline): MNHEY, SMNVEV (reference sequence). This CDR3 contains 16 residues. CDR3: CAISGGPLYSNQPQHF. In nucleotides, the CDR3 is TGTGCCATATCAGGGGGCCCCCTATATAGCAATCAGCCCCAGCATTTT.

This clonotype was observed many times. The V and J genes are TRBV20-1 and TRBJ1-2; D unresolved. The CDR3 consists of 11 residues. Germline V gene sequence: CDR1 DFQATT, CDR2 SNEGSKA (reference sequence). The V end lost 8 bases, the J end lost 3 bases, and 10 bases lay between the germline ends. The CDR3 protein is CSSTPDYGYTF. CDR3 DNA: TGCAGTTCGACTCCTGACTATGGCTACACCTTC.

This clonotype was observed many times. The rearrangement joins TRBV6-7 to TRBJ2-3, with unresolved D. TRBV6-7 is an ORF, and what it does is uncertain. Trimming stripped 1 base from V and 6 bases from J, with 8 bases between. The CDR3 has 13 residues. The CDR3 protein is CASSYLITDTQYF. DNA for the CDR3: TGTGCCAGCAGTTACTTAATTACGGATACGCAGTATTTT.

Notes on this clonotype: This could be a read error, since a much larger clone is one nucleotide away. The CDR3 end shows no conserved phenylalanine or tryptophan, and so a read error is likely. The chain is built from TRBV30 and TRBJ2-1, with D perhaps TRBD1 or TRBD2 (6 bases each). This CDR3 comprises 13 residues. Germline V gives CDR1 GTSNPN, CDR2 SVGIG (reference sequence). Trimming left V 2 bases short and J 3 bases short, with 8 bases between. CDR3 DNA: TGTGCCTGGAGTAGGGGGGTCTACAATGAGCAGTTCCTC. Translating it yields CAWSRGVYNEQFL.

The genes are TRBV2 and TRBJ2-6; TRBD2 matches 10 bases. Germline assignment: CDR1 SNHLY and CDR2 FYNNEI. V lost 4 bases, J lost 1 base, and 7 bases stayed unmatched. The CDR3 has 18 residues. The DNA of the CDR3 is TGTGCCAGCAGTGTTGAGCGGGAGGGCATTTCTGGGGCCAACGTCCTGACTTTC. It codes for CASSVEREGISGANVLTF.

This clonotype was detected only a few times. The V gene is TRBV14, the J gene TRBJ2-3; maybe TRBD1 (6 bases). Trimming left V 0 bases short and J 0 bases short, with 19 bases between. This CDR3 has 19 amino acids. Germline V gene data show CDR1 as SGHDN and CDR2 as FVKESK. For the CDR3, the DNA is TGTGCCAGCAGCCAAGATTATTGGACAGATCGTCCTAGCACAGATACGCAGTATTTT. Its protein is CASSQDYWTDRPSTDTQYF.

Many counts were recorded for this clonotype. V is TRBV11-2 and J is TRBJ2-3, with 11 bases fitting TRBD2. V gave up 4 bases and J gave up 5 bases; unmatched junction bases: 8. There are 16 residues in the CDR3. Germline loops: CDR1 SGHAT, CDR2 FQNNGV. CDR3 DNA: TGTGCCAGCAGCTCCCCTAGCGGGAGGCGTGTAGATACGCAGTATTTT. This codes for CASSSPSGRRVDTQYF.

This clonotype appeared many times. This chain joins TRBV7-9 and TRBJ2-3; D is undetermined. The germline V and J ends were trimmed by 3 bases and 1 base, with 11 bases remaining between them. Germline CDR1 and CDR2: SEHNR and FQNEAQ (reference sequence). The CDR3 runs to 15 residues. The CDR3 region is CASSFETSRTDTQYF. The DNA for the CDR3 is TGTGCCAGCAGCTTCGAAACCTCTCGCACAGATACGCAGTATTTT. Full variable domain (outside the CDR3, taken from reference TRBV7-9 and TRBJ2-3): DTGVSQNPRHKITKRGQNVTFRCDPISEHNRLYWYRQTLGQGPEFLTYFQNEAQLEKSRLLSDRFSAERPKGSFSTLEIQRTEQGDSAMYLCASSFETSRTDTQYFGPGTRLTVL.

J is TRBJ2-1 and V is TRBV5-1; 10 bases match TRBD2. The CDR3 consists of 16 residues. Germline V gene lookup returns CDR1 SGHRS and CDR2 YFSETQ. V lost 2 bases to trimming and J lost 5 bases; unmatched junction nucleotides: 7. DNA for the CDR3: TGCGCCAGCAGCTTATATAGCGGGAGGAGCAACAATGAGCAGTTCTTC. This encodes CASSLYSGRSNNEQFF.

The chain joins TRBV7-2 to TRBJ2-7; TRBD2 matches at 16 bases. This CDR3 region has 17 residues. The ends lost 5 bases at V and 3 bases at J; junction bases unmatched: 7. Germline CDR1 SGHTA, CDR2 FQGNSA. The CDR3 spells CASSDPGLAGGDYEQYF. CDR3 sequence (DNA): TGTGCCAGCAGCGATCCGGGACTAGCGGGAGGGGACTACGAGCAGTACTTC.

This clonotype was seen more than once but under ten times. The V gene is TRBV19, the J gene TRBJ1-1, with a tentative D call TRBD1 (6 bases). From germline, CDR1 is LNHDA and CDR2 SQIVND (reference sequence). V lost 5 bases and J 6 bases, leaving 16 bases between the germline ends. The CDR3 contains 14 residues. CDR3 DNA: TGTGCCAGTAGTCCCCTGTTGGGGGCCCCTGAAGCTTTCTTT. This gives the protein CASSPLLGAPEAFF.